The 6 T cell receptor beta chains presented below share a single source sample, sequenced in a study of Ad26.COV2.S vaccination and SARS-CoV-2 variants. Libraries were prepared by immunoSEQ multiplex PCR; TCRdb keeps only in-frame clonotypes and omits some of them. The sample contains roughly 320,000 clones, around four fifths of which appear only once. As for treatment: roughly 19 received Ad26.COV2.S at low or high dose, single or two shots; roughly five received placebo; per-sample allocation not given. Repertoires come from day 63 after the first vaccine or placebo injection. This material consisted of peripheral blood, taken in a trial of Ad26.COV2.S vaccine versus placebo. Source of these receptors: a person between 18 and 59 years old who received the Ad26.COV2.S COVID-19 vaccine or a placebo.

CDR3 amino acids: CASSLYSGTGSPLHF. In DNA, the CDR3 is TGTGCCAGCAGTTTATATTCGGGGACTGGTTCACCCCTCCACTTT. This chain uses TRBV28 with TRBJ1-6, with D perhaps TRBD1 (5 bases). Germline V gives CDR1 MDHEN, CDR2 SYDVKM. Trimming removed 1 base from V and 9 bases from J, with 13 bases in between. CDR3 length: 15 residues.

This clone appeared once. The rearrangement links TRBV11-3 to TRBJ2-2, with 7 bases that match TRBD1. The V and J ends lost 5 bases and 6 bases, in that order; junction bases with no gene match: 9. Germline CDR1 is SGHNT and CDR2 is YENEEA. This CDR3 region has 15 residues. The CDR3 sequence: CASSQGVRVSGELFF. The CDR3 coding sequence is TGTGCCAGCAGCCAGGGGGTGAGGGTGTCCGGGGAGCTGTTTTTT.

The V and J genes are TRBV5-1 and TRBJ2-1, with TRBD2 matching 7 bases. Germline trimming cut 4 bases from V and 8 bases from J; bases unmatched to any gene: 3. Germline CDR1 is SGHRS and CDR2 is YFSETQ. CDR3 length: 12 amino acids. Here the CDR3 reads CASSLRGDEQFF. As DNA, the CDR3 is TGCGCCAGCAGCCTTCGGGGGGATGAGCAGTTCTTC.

This clone was recorded a few times. The rearrangement links TRBV28 to TRBJ1-6; D is uncertain. The V gene's germline CDR1 is MDHEN and CDR2 SYDVKM. This CDR3 contains 15 residues. Trimming stripped 4 bases from V and 10 bases from J, with 17 bases between. CDR3 sequence (DNA): TGTGCCAGCAGTTCTCAGTCTAGAAAAGAATCACCCCTCCACTTT. Encoded protein: CASSSQSRKESPLHF.

The CDR3 DNA reads TGTGCCAGCAGTGATACGCCTAGGGGAGGGTTCTTC. It translates to CASSDTPRGGFF. The J gene is TRBJ2-1, the V gene TRBV2; tentative D call: TRBD2 (6 bases). There are 12 residues in the CDR3. Deletions cut 3 bases from V and 15 bases from J, with 15 bases between. Germline CDR1 SNHLY, CDR2 FYNNEI.

As to this clone: Other DNA sequences in this specimen translate into the identical CDR3. The chain couples TRBV9 to TRBJ2-2; D is uncertain. The CDR3 contains 12 residues. Trimming took off 0 bases at V and 7 bases at J, with 4 bases between the two ends. Germline lookup yields CDR1 SGDLS and CDR2 YYNGEE. For the CDR3, the DNA is TGTGCCAGCAGCGTAGTTGGCGGGGAGCTGTTTTTT. Translated, it gives CASSVVGGELFF.